The 29 T cell receptor beta chains below were found in one sample sequenced in a study of blood T cell repertoires in COVID-19 (dated by TCRdb to about 2020). The library was produced with the immunoSEQ multiplex PCR assay. Not all clones reach the TCRdb copy of this immuneACCESS table, which keeps in-frame sequences only. Checked studies attribute under half of the gap to unresolved V genes and leave the rest unexplained. This sample is represented by approximately 140,000 clones; under 90% of them were singletons. Clones ranked in the top ten supply around 3.9% of the sample. Input material: PBMCs or T cells enriched from blood (not recorded which). The receptor source for this set is a middle-aged man in a cohort exposed to, infected with or recovered from COVID-19 (not recorded which).

J is TRBJ1-1 and V is TRBV19; 7 positions agree with TRBD1. CDR3 length equals 15 residues. In germline, CDR1 is LNHDA, CDR2 SQIVND (reference sequence). J was trimmed by 0 bases and V by 6 bases; bases with no gene match: 7. DNA for the CDR3: TGTGCCAGTAGAGACAGGGCAATGATGAACACTGAAGCTTTCTTT. Its translation is CASRDRAMMNTEAFF.

CDR3 region: CAWSVGTGNQPQHF. As DNA, the CDR3 is TGTGCCTGGAGTGTCGGGACAGGCAATCAGCCCCAGCATTTT. J is TRBJ1-5 and V is TRBV30; TRBD1 matches 7 bases. This CDR3 is built from 14 residues. The V and J ends lost 0 bases and 2 bases, in that order; junction bases with no gene match: 1. The germline gives CDR1 GTSNPN, CDR2 SVGIG (reference sequence).

In DNA form, the CDR3 reads TGTGCCAGCAGCTTGAGGGTCCAGCCGGCAGAGACCCAGTACTTC. Amino acid sequence: CASSLRVQPAETQYF. The genes are TRBV7-2 and TRBJ2-5; TRBD2 is a possible D gene (5 bases). Trimming shortened V by 3 bases and J by 4 bases, and 15 bases separated the two germline ends. CDR1 is SGHTA and CDR2 is FQGNSA in the germline V gene. CDR3 length: 15 residues.

The chain links TRBV6-5 to TRBJ1-6, with 9 bases lining up with TRBD1. The germline V gene encodes CDR1 MNHEY and CDR2 SVGAGI. Unmatched junction bases numbered 8, after V lost 5 bases and J lost 9 bases. The CDR3 consists of 15 residues. This CDR3 is CASSRQGELASPLHF. CDR3 nucleotide sequence: TGTGCCAGCAGTCGACAGGGGGAACTGGCTTCACCCCTCCACTTT.

The V gene is TRBV19, the J gene TRBJ2-3; tentatively, D is TRBD2 (5 bases). The V end lost 3 bases, the J end lost 1 base, and 11 bases lay between the germline ends. This CDR3 spans 15 amino acids. Looked up from germline, CDR1 is LNHDA and CDR2 is SQIVND (reference sequence). The CDR3 protein is CASSMGGRGTDTQYF. CDR3 sequence (DNA): TGTGCCAGTAGTATGGGTGGGAGAGGCACAGATACGCAGTATTTT.

This rearrangement joins TRBV7-9 to TRBJ1-6; TRBD1 aligns across 10 bases. The CDR3 totals 14 residues. V was pared by 5 bases and J by 10 bases, with 5 bases of the junction left unmatched. CDR1 and CDR2 from the germline V gene are SEHNR and FQNEAQ (reference sequence). CDR3 region: CASSTGTGASPLHF. DNA for the CDR3: TGTGCCAGCAGCACCGGGACAGGGGCATCACCCCTCCACTTT.

The chain's CDR3 is CASSETRTGELFF. The CDR3 DNA reads as TGTGCCAGCAGTGAAACCCGGACCGGGGAGCTGTTTTTT. This sequence joins TRBV6-1 and TRBJ2-2; no clear D gene. CDR3 length: 13 amino acids. Germline-derived CDR1 and CDR2 are MNHNS and SASEGT. With 2 bases removed from V and 5 bases from J, the gap between germline ends came to 6 bases.

The rearrangement links TRBV21-1 to TRBJ1-2. TRBV21-1 corresponds to a pseudogene. The CDR3 spans 19 residues. The CDR3 DNA follows: TGTGCCAGCAGCAAAAAGCGGAACGTCCCGGGGGAAGCTAACTATGGCTACACCTTC. Its protein product is CASSKKRNVPGEANYGYTF.

The chain's CDR3 is CASSLSLAGNGEQFF. DNA of the CDR3: TGTGCCAGCAGCTTAAGTCTAGCGGGAAATGGCGAGCAGTTCTTC. The rearrangement joins TRBV5-5 to TRBJ2-1, with 9 bases identical to TRBD2. In germline, CDR1 is SGHKS, CDR2 YYEKEE (reference sequence). CDR3 length: 15 residues. V was clipped by 2 bases and J by 10 bases; unmatched bases: 10. Full variable domain (remainder filled in from reference TRBV5-5 and TRBJ2-1): DAGVTQSPTHLIKTRGQQVTLRCSPISGHKSVSWYQQVLGQGPQFIFQYYEKEERGRGNFPDRFSARQFPNYSSELNVNALLLGDSALYLCASSLSLAGNGEQFFGPGTRLTVL.

The rearrangement links TRBV7-9 to TRBJ2-3; 11 bases are a match to TRBD2. Looked up from germline, CDR1 is SEHNR and CDR2 is FQNEAQ (reference sequence). The CDR3 totals 18 residues. The trim removed 5 bases at V and 6 bases at J, leaving 16 bases unmatched. The CDR3 DNA follows: TGTGCCAGCAGCCCCCCCGGGACTAGCGGTTATTATAAGGATACGCAGTATTTT. Protein product: CASSPPGTSGYYKDTQYF.

The chain has TRBV9 and TRBJ2-3; D remains ambiguous. Germline CDR1 reads SGDLS; CDR2 reads YYNGEE. V lost 0 bases to trimming and J lost 7 bases, with 3 bases between them. The CDR3 length is 11 residues. The CDR3 DNA is TGTGCCAGCAGCGTAGCAAATACGCAGTATTTT. Its translation is CASSVANTQYF.

A remark on this clone: Additional DNA sequences in this sample encode the identical CDR3. This chain joins TRBV30 and TRBJ1-5; a possible D gene is TRBD1 (6 bases). This CDR3 contains 13 residues. Trimming took off 1 base at V and 4 bases at J, with 8 bases between the two ends. CDR1 and CDR2 (germline): GTSNPN, SVGIG (reference sequence). CDR3 nucleotide sequence: TGTGCCTGGAGTGGAGGGGGAAATCAGCCCCAGCATTTT. It codes for CAWSGGGNQPQHF.

V is TRBV5-1 and J is TRBJ2-3, with 7 bases that match TRBD1. CDR1 and CDR2 from the germline V gene are SGHRS and YFSETQ. CDR3 length: 14 residues. Trimming removed 4 bases from V and 2 bases from J; junction bases left unmatched: 4. The CDR3 protein is CASSEGQYTDTQYF. CDR3 coding DNA: TGCGCCAGCAGCGAGGGACAGTACACAGATACGCAGTATTTT.

This clone was observed a handful of times. The chain recombines TRBV19 with TRBJ1-4; 10 nucleotides align to TRBD1. This CDR3 has 16 amino acids. J lost 2 bases, V lost 7 bases, and 7 bases had no gene match. Germline assignment: CDR1 LNHDA and CDR2 SQIVND (reference sequence). CDR3 DNA: TGTGCCAGTACCCCGACAGGGGGCGCGACTAATGAAAAACTGTTTTTT. Translated: CASTPTGGATNEKLFF. Based on the CDR3 plus reference TRBV19 and TRBJ1-4, the full variable domain is DGGITQSPKYLFRKEGQNVTLSCEQNLNHDAMYWYRQDPGQGLRLIYYSQIVNDFQKGDIAEGYSVSREKKESFPLTVTSAQKNPTAFYLCASTPTGGATNEKLFFGSGTQLSVL.

The chain is built from TRBV19 and TRBJ1-5; TRBD1 matches at 8 bases. Trimming cost V 5 bases and J 7 bases; bases outside gene matches: 10. Germline CDR1 reads LNHDA; CDR2 reads SQIVND (reference sequence). The CDR3 extends over 15 amino acids. CDR3 amino acids: CASSAGTGIWQPQHF. The CDR3 DNA reads as TGTGCCAGTAGTGCCGGGACAGGTATCTGGCAGCCCCAGCATTTT. The entire variable domain, with the rest obtained from reference TRBV19 and TRBJ1-5, is as follows: DGGITQSPKYLFRKEGQNVTLSCEQNLNHDAMYWYRQDPGQGLRLIYYSQIVNDFQKGDIAEGYSVSREKKESFPLTVTSAQKNPTAFYLCASSAGTGIWQPQHFGDGTRLSIL.

The rearrangement uses TRBV21-1 and TRBJ2-3; TRBD2 is taken as the D call from the table, unchecked against the DNA. TRBV21-1 is tagged as a pseudogene. This CDR3 has 16 amino acids. The CDR3 nucleotides read TGTGCCAGCAGCAAAGGTCCAGCGGGGAGCACAGATACGCAGTATTTT. It specifies CASSKGPAGSTDTQYF.

The rearrangement joins TRBV11-2 to TRBJ1-4, with D perhaps TRBD1 (5 bases). With 0 bases removed from V and 2 bases from J, the gap between germline ends came to 10 bases. Germline CDR1 is SGHAT and CDR2 is FQNNGV. This CDR3 region has 16 residues. CDR3: CASSLDPGVTNEKLFF. In DNA form, the CDR3 reads TGTGCCAGCAGCTTAGATCCGGGGGTGACTAATGAAAAACTGTTTTTT.

The rearrangement uses TRBV19 and TRBJ1-2; D is perhaps TRBD1 (5 bases). V lost 8 bases and J 13 bases, leaving 14 bases between the germline ends. This CDR3 contains 10 residues. Germline CDR1 LNHDA, CDR2 SQIVND (reference sequence). Written as DNA, the CDR3 is TGTGCCAGTGGATTCACACAGGTCACCTTC. Residues: CASGFTQVTF.

The V gene is TRBV27, the J gene TRBJ1-1; 9 positions match TRBD1. The V and J ends lost 3 bases and 11 bases, in that order; junction bases with no gene match: 13. CDR1 MNHEY and CDR2 SMNVEV come from the germline V gene (reference sequence). The CDR3 is 15 residues long. CDR3 bases: TGTGCCAGCAGTTTCTCCTCCAACAGGGGGCTAGACGCTTTCTTT. Residues: CASSFSSNRGLDAFF.

The table lists this clone with a few counts. This same CDR3 is encoded by further DNA sequences in the sample. The chain carries TRBV29-1 and TRBJ2-7; tentative D call: TRBD1 (5 bases). Germline loops: CDR1 SQVTM, CDR2 ANQGSEA. The CDR3 runs 13 residues. Deletions cut 4 bases from V and 0 bases from J, with 10 bases between. The CDR3 DNA sequence: TGCAGCGTTGGGAGACAGAGCTCCTACGAGCAGTACTTC. It is translated as CSVGRQSSYEQYF.

The gene calls are TRBV12-3 or TRBV12-4 and TRBJ2-5, with D possibly matching TRBD2 (5 bases). The CDR3 runs to 13 residues. With 3 bases removed from V and 11 bases from J, the gap between germline ends came to 16 bases. CDR3 sequence: CASSLSAGLGQYF. The DNA for the CDR3 is TGTGCCAGCAGTTTGTCTGCGGGCCTCGGGCAGTACTTC.

The rearrangement joins TRBV6-1 to TRBJ2-7; either TRBD1 or TRBD2 may fit D (9 bases each). The ends were cut back, 4 bases at V and 0 bases at J, with 22 bases in the middle. CDR3 length: 18 amino acids. Germline V gene lookup returns CDR1 MNHNS and CDR2 SASEGT. CDR3 nucleotides: TGTGCCAGCAGTGGGACAGGGGCTCGAGCGGGGGGCTCCTACGAGCAGTACTTC. Translated, it gives CASSGTGARAGGSYEQYF.

V and J are TRBV24-1 and TRBJ2-1; no firm D call. V lost 3 bases and J lost 7, with 21 bases in between. Germline V gene sequence: CDR1 KGHDR, CDR2 SFDVKD. This CDR3 comprises 17 residues. CDR3 region: CATSDPSEGWAWNEQFF. DNA of the CDR3: TGTGCCACCAGTGATCCTTCGGAAGGATGGGCCTGGAATGAGCAGTTCTTC.

This chain connects TRBV30 to TRBJ1-2, with 8 bases that match TRBD1. The junction had 10 bases not matched to a gene; V was cut back by 5 bases and J by 2 bases. This CDR3 is built from 15 residues. In germline, CDR1 is GTSNPN, CDR2 SVGIG (reference sequence). The CDR3 here is CAWGPDRDPNYGYTF. In nucleotides, the CDR3 is TGTGCCTGGGGTCCGGACAGGGACCCGAACTATGGCTACACCTTC.

The chain couples TRBV14 to TRBJ2-7; TRBD1 matches 9 bases. The CDR3 is made up of 18 amino acids. In germline, CDR1 is SGHDN, CDR2 FVKESK. The J segment lost 2 bases and the V segment lost 1 base, leaving 12 bases of the junction unmatched. The CDR3 sequence: CASSQGDGTGFSTYEQYF. As DNA, the CDR3 is TGTGCCAGCAGCCAAGGGGACGGGACAGGGTTTTCGACCTACGAGCAGTACTTC.

The chain carries TRBV19 and TRBJ1-3; no reliable D call. Germline V lookup: CDR1 LNHDA, CDR2 SQIVND (reference sequence). The CDR3 consists of 13 residues. The V end lost 7 bases, the J end lost 0 bases, and 7 bases lay between the germline ends. CDR3 sequence (DNA): TGTGCCAGTACACAGTCCTCTGGAAACACCATATATTTT. It codes for CASTQSSGNTIYF.

The chain is built from TRBV5-1 and TRBJ1-1; no reliable D call. The CDR3 sequence is 14 residues long. Trimming took 4 bases from V and 3 from J, leaving 13 bases between them. CDR1 and CDR2 (germline): SGHRS, YFSETQ. The CDR3 DNA follows: TGCGCCAGCAGCCCGGGAGATGCGGACACTGAAGCTTTCTTT. Translation gives CASSPGDADTEAFF.

Here the CDR3 reads CSVRGQGGGTEAFF. Written as DNA, the CDR3 is TGCAGCGTCCGAGGGCAGGGAGGCGGCACTGAAGCTTTCTTT. This sequence joins TRBV29-1 and TRBJ1-1; D perhaps matches TRBD1 (5 bases). The germline gives CDR1 SQVTM, CDR2 ANQGSEA. The CDR3 totals 14 residues. Deletions cut 6 bases from V and 4 bases from J, with 18 bases between.

This clone was seen once. V and J are TRBV7-9 and TRBJ2-3; D may be TRBD2 (5 bases). This CDR3 comprises 11 residues. Trimming removed 11 bases from V and 1 base from J, with 7 bases in between. Germline V CDR1 and CDR2: SEHNR, FQNEAQ (reference sequence). The CDR3 DNA reads TGTGCCGGAGGCCGCACAGATACGCAGTATTTT. Translating it yields CAGGRTDTQYF.